Shown below are 31 T cell receptor beta chains from a single sample sequenced in a study of PD-1 blockade in classical Hodgkin lymphoma (dated by TCRdb to 2018 to 2020). The sample's time point, from its label and the paper: cycle 1 day 1 (C1D1), immediately before nivolumab initiation. Relapse after autologous stem cell transplantation had occurred in all trial patients, and cohorts A, B and C were distinguished by prior brentuximab vedotin exposure. Libraries came from the immunoSEQ multiplex PCR assay. This is the immuneACCESS table as TCRdb keeps it, with only in-frame sequences that have V and J called. A part of the clones is gone; compared with another copy, unresolved V genes explain less than half, and the rest is unexplained. The sample table records about 46,000 clones; over 70% of these occur just once. The ten largest account for roughly 11% of the sample. Specimen: peripheral blood mononuclear cells (PBMCs), collected at baseline. The receptors shown here come from a human donor with classical Hodgkin lymphoma.

The chain joins TRBV9 to TRBJ2-7; 9 bases map to TRBD1. The junction had 7 bases not matched to a gene; V was cut back by 3 bases and J by 6 bases. In germline, CDR1 is SGDLS, CDR2 YYNGEE. The CDR3 is 14 amino acids. The chain's CDR3 is CASSEGQGTGEQYF. CDR3 coding DNA: TGTGCCAGCAGCGAAGGACAGGGGACGGGCGAGCAGTACTTC.

This chain links TRBV6-5 with TRBJ1-5, with D unclear. The CDR3 has 15 amino acids. Trimming pared 0 bases from V and 3 bases from J, leaving 9 bases between. Looked up from germline, CDR1 is MNHEY and CDR2 is SVGAGI. In DNA, the CDR3 is TGTGCCAGCAGTTACTCGGTGGGAATCAATCAGCCCCAGCATTTT. As protein: CASSYSVGINQPQHF.

This clone has a handful of counts. V and J are TRBV18 and TRBJ1-2, with no clear D. Looked up from germline, CDR1 is KGHSH and CDR2 is LQKENI. The CDR3 loop spans 13 amino acids. Trimming cost V 3 bases and J 7 bases, with 12 bases left between them. The CDR3 region has the DNA TGTGCCAGCTCACCGAACTGGGAGGGTGGCTACACCTTC. This encodes CASSPNWEGGYTF.

The sample holds a few counts of this clone. The chain is built from TRBV5-1 and TRBJ1-2; 8 bases match TRBD1. Germline V lookup: CDR1 SGHRS, CDR2 YFSETQ. V trimming: 3 bases; J trimming: 0 bases; junction bases outside the gene matches: 19. The CDR3 contains 20 residues. CDR3 protein: CASSSNTQPGQETSNYGYTF. The CDR3 nucleotides are TGCGCCAGCAGCTCGAATACACAACCGGGACAGGAGACTTCTAACTATGGCTACACCTTC.

The chain employs TRBV6-6 and TRBJ1-1; D gene uncertain. Trimming removed 5 bases at V and 5 bases at J, with 12 bases between. The CDR3 has 13 residues. The germline V gene encodes CDR1 MNHNY and CDR2 SVGAGI (reference sequence). Here the CDR3 reads CASSLVMGTEAFF. The CDR3 DNA reads TGTGCCAGCAGTCTAGTGATGGGGACTGAAGCTTTCTTT.

This clone came up a few times. The chain joins TRBV5-6 to TRBJ1-1; the D is unclear. Trimming took off 0 bases at V and 1 base at J, with 10 bases between the two ends. CDR1 and CDR2 from the germline V gene are SGHDT and YYEEEE. The CDR3 covers 15 residues. The CDR3 is CASSLVEARNTEAFF. The DNA for the CDR3 is TGTGCCAGCAGCTTGGTGGAGGCAAGGAACACTGAAGCTTTCTTT.

This clone has just a few counts. The genes are TRBV5-1 and TRBJ2-5; D gene unclear. The CDR3 totals 12 residues. Trimming removed 0 bases from V and 1 base from J, with 1 base in between. Germline V gene sequence: CDR1 SGHRS, CDR2 YFSETQ. In nucleotides, the CDR3 is TGCGCCAGCAGCTTGGTCCAAGAGACCCAGTACTTC. Translating it yields CASSLVQETQYF.

This clone was seen only once. This chain links TRBV18 with TRBJ2-7; 8 bases fit TRBD1. The CDR3 consists of 15 residues. Germline values: CDR1 KGHSH, CDR2 LQKENI. V gave up 3 bases and J gave up 0 bases; unmatched junction bases: 4. The CDR3 protein is CASSPWTGSSYEQYF. The DNA for the CDR3 is TGTGCCAGCTCACCTTGGACAGGGAGCTCCTACGAGCAGTACTTC.

V usage is TRBV6-1 and J usage is TRBJ1-5; weak D call: TRBD1 (6 bases). V lost 2 bases to trimming and J lost 1 base, with 12 bases between them. Germline lookup yields CDR1 MNHNS and CDR2 SASEGT. This CDR3 comprises 16 residues. The CDR3 DNA sequence: TGTGCCAGCAGTGAATGGGCAGGGGCGAGCAATCAGCCCCAGCATTTT. This gives the protein CASSEWAGASNQPQHF.

This clone was picked up a small number of times. This chain uses TRBV19 with TRBJ2-1; D may correspond to TRBD1 or TRBD2 (5 bases each). CDR1 and CDR2 from the germline V gene are LNHDA and SQIVND (reference sequence). This CDR3 is built from 13 residues. V was trimmed by 0 bases and J by 7 bases, leaving 7 bases between them. CDR3 nucleotides: TGTGCCAGTAGTATAGATGGGGGAAATGAGCAGTTCTTC. This translates into CASSIDGGNEQFF.

Here the CDR3 reads CAISEGDRGEDTQYF. CDR3 nucleotide sequence: TGTGCCATCAGTGAGGGGGACCGGGGGGAAGATACGCAGTATTTT. The chain combines TRBV10-3 with TRBJ2-3, with 7 bases matching TRBD2. The CDR3 sequence is 15 residues long. V was pared by 2 bases and J by 5 bases, with 7 bases of the junction left unmatched. The V gene's germline CDR1 is ENHRY and CDR2 SYGVKD.

This clone was found a few times. V is TRBV27 and J is TRBJ1-2, with no clear D. Germline lookup yields CDR1 MNHEY and CDR2 SMNVEV (reference sequence). Trimming took off 4 bases at V and 4 bases at J, with 7 bases between the two ends. The length of the CDR3 is 12 residues. CDR3: CASSSGGYGYTF. CDR3 DNA sequence: TGTGCCAGCAGTTCCGGTGGCTATGGCTACACCTTC.

This clone was seen more than once but under ten times. The CDR3 region is CASSLTGGSDTQYF. CDR3 in DNA: TGTGCCAGCAGCTTAACCGGGGGGAGTGATACGCAGTATTTT. V and J are TRBV7-3 and TRBJ2-3, with 7 bases aligning to TRBD2. The CDR3 totals 14 residues. Germline V gene lookup returns CDR1 SGHTA and CDR2 FQGTGA. With V trimmed by 0 bases and J by 6 bases, 3 bases remained unmatched.

The chain has TRBV4-1 and TRBJ2-5; 8 bases align to TRBD2. CDR3 size: 15 residues. V shed 1 base and J 7 bases; nucleotides not matched to a gene: 8. CDR1 MGHRA and CDR2 YSYEKL come from the germline V gene. CDR3 in amino acids: CASSQGRTSSGTQYF. CDR3 nucleotides: TGCGCCAGCAGCCAAGGGAGGACTAGCTCCGGGACCCAGTACTTC.

The CDR3 reads CAWSVLDRGDIQYF. For the CDR3, the DNA is TGTGCCTGGAGTGTACTGGACAGGGGGGACATTCAGTACTTC. The chain combines TRBV30 with TRBJ2-4; 10 bases are a match to TRBD1. This CDR3 has 14 amino acids. V lost 0 bases and J lost 8; bases outside the gene matches: 4. CDR1 is GTSNPN, CDR2 SVGIG, per germline (reference sequence).

This clone was seen once. The chain links TRBV6-1 to TRBJ1-1; no clear D gene. V lost 6 bases and J 3 bases, leaving 8 bases between the germline ends. The CDR3 covers 12 residues. CDR1 MNHNS and CDR2 SASEGT come from the germline V gene. DNA of the CDR3: TGTGCCAGCAGGTCGTCGTACACTGAAGCTTTCTTT. Its protein product is CASRSSYTEAFF.

This clone appeared a single time. The V gene is TRBV27, the J gene TRBJ2-7; 8 nucleotides align to TRBD2. Germline V lookup: CDR1 MNHEY, CDR2 SMNVEV (reference sequence). This CDR3 spans 14 amino acids. Trimming cost V 2 bases and J 0 bases; bases outside gene matches: 0. The CDR3: CASSLRGGSYEQYF. The CDR3 coding sequence is TGTGCCAGCAGTTTACGGGGGGGCTCCTACGAGCAGTACTTC.

This chain links TRBV14 with TRBJ2-1, with TRBD2 matching 7 bases. This CDR3 comprises 15 residues. CDR1 SGHDN and CDR2 FVKESK come from the germline V gene. J gave up 7 bases and V 7 bases, and 13 bases lay outside the gene matches. This chain's CDR3 is CASTPGGNMLNEQFF. CDR3 coding DNA: TGTGCCAGCACCCCCGGGGGGAATATGCTTAATGAGCAGTTCTTC.

The chain employs TRBV6-5 and TRBJ1-2; D remains unclear. The CDR3 runs to 13 residues. The germline V gene encodes CDR1 MNHEY and CDR2 SVGAGI. Trimming removed 2 bases from V and 8 bases from J, with 12 bases in between. CDR3 region: CASSYLGVGGYTF. For the CDR3, the DNA is TGTGCCAGCAGTTACCTCGGGGTTGGGGGCTACACCTTC.

This chain uses TRBV10-3 with TRBJ2-1; possibly TRBD1 or TRBD2 for D (5 bases each). Germline V gives CDR1 ENHRY, CDR2 SYGVKD. Trimming took 6 bases from V and 2 from J, leaving 14 bases between them. The CDR3 contains 15 residues. The CDR3 nucleotides read TGTGCCATCAGAGACGAGGGGACCCCCTACAATGAGCAGTTCTTC. It codes for CAIRDEGTPYNEQFF.

The chain is built from TRBV19 and TRBJ1-6; no clear D. CDR3 length: 15 amino acids. Germline CDR1 and CDR2: LNHDA and SQIVND (reference sequence). V was trimmed by 5 bases and J by 6 bases, leaving 14 bases between them. This CDR3 is CASSEGFLSNSPLHF. The DNA for the CDR3 is TGTGCCAGTAGTGAGGGATTCCTAAGTAATTCACCCCTCCACTTT.

This chain joins TRBV30 and TRBJ1-4, with 7 nucleotides matching TRBD1. The CDR3 sequence is 13 residues long. Germline trimming cut 5 bases from V and 8 bases from J; bases unmatched to any gene: 8. Per germline, CDR1 GTSNPN and CDR2 SVGIG (reference sequence). Written as DNA, the CDR3 is TGTGCCTGGGGGGGACAGCCAGGCGAAAAACTGTTTTTT. The encoded protein is CAWGGQPGEKLFF.

This chain uses TRBV2 with TRBJ2-1; 8 bases agree with TRBD2. CDR1 and CDR2 from the germline V gene are SNHLY and FYNNEI. Trimming took 0 bases from V and 7 from J; bases not matched to a gene: 8. The CDR3 is 16 residues long. The CDR3 region has the DNA TGTGCCAGCAGTGAAGCGTTGTGGCGGGAGGTGAATGAGCAGTTCTTC. Translated, it gives CASSEALWREVNEQFF.

The chain combines TRBV9 with TRBJ1-1, with D maybe TRBD1 (5 bases). The CDR3 loop spans 14 amino acids. Trimming took 0 bases from V and 4 from J, leaving 10 bases between them. CDR1 is SGDLS, CDR2 YYNGEE, per germline. The CDR3 sequence: CASSVDGRATEAFF. CDR3 nucleotides: TGTGCCAGCAGCGTAGATGGCAGGGCCACTGAAGCTTTCTTT.

This clone has only a few counts. The CDR3 DNA follows: TGCGCCAGCAGCCTTCGGAATTCAGACCTCCACTTT. Its translation is CASSLRNSDLHF. The chain employs TRBV4-1 and TRBJ1-6; D uncertain. V dropped 4 bases and J dropped 15 bases, with 13 bases sitting between them. This CDR3 has 12 amino acids. CDR1 is MGHRA, CDR2 YSYEKL, per germline.

The chain combines TRBV5-5 with TRBJ1-3, with D possibly being TRBD1 (6 bases). CDR3 length: 14 amino acids. The V end was cut by 3 bases, the J end by 2 bases, with 9 bases between. Germline V gene data show CDR1 as SGHKS and CDR2 as YYEKEE (reference sequence). In nucleotides, the CDR3 is TGTGCCAGCAGCTCTGGACAGCCTGGAAACACCATATATTTT. Translated: CASSSGQPGNTIYF.

This clone was seen more than once but under ten times. The CDR3 nucleotides read TGTGCCAGTAGTATAGGCAGGGTCTACACTGAAGCTTTCTTT. Translated: CASSIGRVYTEAFF. The V gene is TRBV19, the J gene TRBJ1-1, with D maybe TRBD1 (5 bases). V dropped 1 base and J dropped 3 bases, with 9 bases sitting between them. Germline CDR1 is LNHDA and CDR2 is SQIVND (reference sequence). The CDR3 has 14 residues.

This sequence joins TRBV2 and TRBJ2-7; 8 bases are a match to TRBD1. CDR3 length: 16 amino acids. In germline, CDR1 is SNHLY, CDR2 FYNNEI. The J segment lost 0 bases and the V segment lost 6 bases, leaving 10 bases of the junction unmatched. The CDR3 reads CASSPGTGLSSYEQYF. The CDR3 DNA reads as TGTGCCAGCAGCCCCGGGACAGGTCTTAGCTCCTACGAGCAGTACTTC.

This clone was recorded a few times. The genes are TRBV7-2 and TRBJ1-1, with D unresolved. The CDR3 has 13 residues. The V gene lost 5 bases and the J gene lost 4 bases, with 11 bases spanning the gap. Germline V CDR1 and CDR2: SGHTA, FQGNSA. The CDR3 region has the DNA TGTGCCAGCAGCCTCGATGGTATCACTGAAGCTTTCTTT. As protein: CASSLDGITEAFF.

The chain links TRBV11-2 to TRBJ2-7; 7 positions match TRBD1. The CDR3 is 13 amino acids. Germline CDR1 and CDR2: SGHAT and FQNNGV. Trimming took 5 bases from V and 3 from J; bases not matched to a gene: 4. The CDR3 nucleotides are TGTGCCAGCAGCCCCGGACAGGTCTACGAGCAGTACTTC. Amino acid sequence: CASSPGQVYEQYF. The full variable domain, its missing parts supplied by reference TRBV11-2 and TRBJ2-7, is EAGVAQSPRYKIIEKRQSVAFWCNPISGHATLYWYQQILGQGPKLLIQFQNNGVVDDSQLPKDRFSAERLKGVDSTLKIQPAKLEDSAVYLCASSPGQVYEQYFGPGTRLTVT.

The chain combines TRBV5-5 with TRBJ1-1, with a possible D match to TRBD1 (5 bases). This CDR3 region has 11 residues. The germline gives CDR1 SGHKS, CDR2 YYEKEE (reference sequence). Trimming removed 2 bases at V and 9 bases at J, with 8 bases between. The DNA of the CDR3 is TGTGCCAGCAGCTTTACAGGTAAAGCTTTCTTT. This translates into CASSFTGKAFF.